This T cell receptor beta chain was sequenced during a study of cytomegalovirus exposure and HLA in healthy donors. Per the germline V gene, CDR1 is MNHEY and CDR2 is SMNVEV (reference sequence). Trimming cost V 3 bases and J 4 bases, with 9 bases left between them. The CDR3 is 13 amino acids. Libraries were prepared by immunoSEQ multiplex PCR; TCRdb keeps only in-frame clonotypes and omits some of them. Among 250,000 to 300,000 clones, around 89% were seen once, and the ten largest hold 0.37%. This chain uses TRBV27 with TRBJ1-2; D remains ambiguous. Sequencing input: PBMCs. This TCR was recovered from a woman aged 18-29 years in good health and CMV-seronegative. DNA of the CDR3: TGTGCCAGCAGTTTTAACAGCCTCTATGGCTACACCTTC. The encoded protein is CASSFNSLYGYTF.